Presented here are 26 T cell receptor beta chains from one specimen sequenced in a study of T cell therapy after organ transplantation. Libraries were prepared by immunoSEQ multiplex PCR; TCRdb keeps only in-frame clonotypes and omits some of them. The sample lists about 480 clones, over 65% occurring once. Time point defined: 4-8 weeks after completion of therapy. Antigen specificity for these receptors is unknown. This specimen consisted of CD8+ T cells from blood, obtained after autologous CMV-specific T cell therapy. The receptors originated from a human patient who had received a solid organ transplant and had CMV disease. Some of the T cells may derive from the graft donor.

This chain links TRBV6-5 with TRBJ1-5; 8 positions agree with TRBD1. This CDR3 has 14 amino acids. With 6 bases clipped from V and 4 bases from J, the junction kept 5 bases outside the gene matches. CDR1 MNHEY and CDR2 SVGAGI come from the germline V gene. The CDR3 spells CASSNTGGNQPQHF. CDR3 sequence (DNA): TGTGCCAGCAGCAATACAGGGGGTAATCAGCCCCAGCATTTT.

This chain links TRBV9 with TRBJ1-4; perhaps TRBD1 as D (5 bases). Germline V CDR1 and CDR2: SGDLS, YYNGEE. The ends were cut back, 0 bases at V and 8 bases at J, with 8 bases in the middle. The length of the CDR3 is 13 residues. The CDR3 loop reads CASSVGWGEKLFF. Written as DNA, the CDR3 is TGTGCCAGCAGCGTAGGATGGGGGGAAAAACTGTTTTTT.

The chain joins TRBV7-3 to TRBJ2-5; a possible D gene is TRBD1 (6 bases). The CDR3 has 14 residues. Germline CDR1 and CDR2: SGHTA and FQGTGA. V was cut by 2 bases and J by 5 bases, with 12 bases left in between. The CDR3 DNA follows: TGTGCCAGCAGCTTAGGGGGTCAGGGGGAGACCCAGTACTTC. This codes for CASSLGGQGETQYF.

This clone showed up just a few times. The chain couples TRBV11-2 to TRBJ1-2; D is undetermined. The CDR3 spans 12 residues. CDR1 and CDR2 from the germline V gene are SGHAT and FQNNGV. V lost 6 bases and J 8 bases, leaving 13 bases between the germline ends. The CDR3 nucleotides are TGTGCCAGCAGAGTCCCTAATTCGGGCTACACCTTC. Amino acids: CASRVPNSGYTF.

As DNA, the CDR3 is TGTGCCAGCAGCCGGGACTCCGCCTACGAGCAGTACTTC. This sequence encodes CASSRDSAYEQYF. The rearrangement links TRBV28 to TRBJ2-7, with D perhaps matching TRBD2 (6 bases). Germline CDR1 and CDR2: MDHEN and SYDVKM. V gave up 6 bases and J gave up 2 bases, with 11 bases separating them. The CDR3 totals 13 residues.

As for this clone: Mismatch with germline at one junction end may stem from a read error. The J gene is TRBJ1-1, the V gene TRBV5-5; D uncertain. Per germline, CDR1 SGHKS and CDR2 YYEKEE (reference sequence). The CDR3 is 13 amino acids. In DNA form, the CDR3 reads TGCGCCAGCAGCCAAGCCGAGGGCACTGAAGCTTTCTTT. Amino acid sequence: CASSQAEGTEAFF.

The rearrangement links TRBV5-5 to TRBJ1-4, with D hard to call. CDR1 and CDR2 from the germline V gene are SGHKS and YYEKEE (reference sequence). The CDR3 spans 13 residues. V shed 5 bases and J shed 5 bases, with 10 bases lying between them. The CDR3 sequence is CASRTDLNEKLFF. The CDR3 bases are TGTGCCAGCAGGACCGACTTGAATGAAAAACTGTTTTTT.

The CDR3 reads CASSQGQGAYNEQFF. CDR3 nucleotides: TGCGCCAGCAGCCAAGGGCAGGGGGCTTACAATGAGCAGTTCTTC. This rearrangement joins TRBV4-1 to TRBJ2-1; 8 bases agree with TRBD1. The CDR3 spans 15 residues. The germline gives CDR1 MGHRA, CDR2 YSYEKL. V lost 1 base and J lost 4; bases outside the gene matches: 3.

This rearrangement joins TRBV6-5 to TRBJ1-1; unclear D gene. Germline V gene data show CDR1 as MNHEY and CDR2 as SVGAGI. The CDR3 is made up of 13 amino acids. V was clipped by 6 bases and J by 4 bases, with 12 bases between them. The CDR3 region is CASSFFGSTEAFF. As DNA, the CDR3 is TGTGCCAGCAGCTTTTTTGGTTCCACTGAAGCTTTCTTT.

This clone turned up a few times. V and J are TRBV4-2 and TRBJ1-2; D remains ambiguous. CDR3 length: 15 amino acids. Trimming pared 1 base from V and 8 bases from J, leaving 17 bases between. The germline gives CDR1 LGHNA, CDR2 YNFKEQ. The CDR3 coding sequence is TGTGCCAGCAGCCAAGCCCTTTGCTCCTGGTGCGGCTACACCTTC. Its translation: CASSQALCSWCGYTF.

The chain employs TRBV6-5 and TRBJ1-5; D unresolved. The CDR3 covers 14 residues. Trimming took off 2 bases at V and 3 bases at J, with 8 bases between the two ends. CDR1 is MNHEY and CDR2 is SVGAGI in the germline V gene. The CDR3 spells CASSYDGFNQPQHF. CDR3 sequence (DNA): TGTGCCAGCAGTTACGACGGATTCAATCAGCCCCAGCATTTT.

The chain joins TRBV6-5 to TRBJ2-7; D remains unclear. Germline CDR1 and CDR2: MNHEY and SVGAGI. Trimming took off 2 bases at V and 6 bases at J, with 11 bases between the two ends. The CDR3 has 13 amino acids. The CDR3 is CASSYDTRPEQYF. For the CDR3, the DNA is TGTGCCAGCAGTTACGATACACGTCCCGAGCAGTACTTC.

This CDR3 is CASSSISEQGLEQFF. CDR3 DNA: TGTGCCAGCAGCTCCATTTCCGAACAGGGGCTTGAGCAGTTCTTC. The J gene is TRBJ2-1, the V gene TRBV7-9; TRBD1 agrees at 7 bases. Looked up from germline, CDR1 is SEHNR and CDR2 is FQNEAQ (reference sequence). Unmatched junction bases numbered 12, after V lost 4 bases and J lost 9 bases. The CDR3 extends over 15 amino acids.

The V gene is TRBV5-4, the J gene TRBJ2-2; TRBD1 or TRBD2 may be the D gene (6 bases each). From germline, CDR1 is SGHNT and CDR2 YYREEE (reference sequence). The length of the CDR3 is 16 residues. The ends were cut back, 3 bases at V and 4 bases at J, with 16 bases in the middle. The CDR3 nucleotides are TGTGCCAGCAGCTCAGGGGCGGAGGGGATCACCGGGGAGCTGTTTTTT. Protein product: CASSSGAEGITGELFF.

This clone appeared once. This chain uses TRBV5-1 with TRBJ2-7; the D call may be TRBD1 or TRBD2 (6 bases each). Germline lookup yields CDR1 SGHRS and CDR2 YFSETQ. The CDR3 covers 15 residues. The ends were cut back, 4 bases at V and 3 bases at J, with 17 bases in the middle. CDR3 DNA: TGCGCCAGCAGCCATCTGGGAGGCAGGGGCTACGAGCAGTACTTC. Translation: CASSHLGGRGYEQYF.

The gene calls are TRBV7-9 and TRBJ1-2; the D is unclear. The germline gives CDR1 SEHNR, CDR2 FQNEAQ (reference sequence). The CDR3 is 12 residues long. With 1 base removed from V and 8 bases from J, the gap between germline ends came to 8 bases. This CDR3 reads CASSLGLGGYTF. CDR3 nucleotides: TGTGCCAGCAGCTTAGGGCTGGGCGGCTACACCTTC.

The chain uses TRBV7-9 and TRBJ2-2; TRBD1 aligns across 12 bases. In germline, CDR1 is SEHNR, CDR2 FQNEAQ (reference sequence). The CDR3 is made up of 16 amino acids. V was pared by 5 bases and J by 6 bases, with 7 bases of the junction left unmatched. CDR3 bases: TGTGCCAGCAGCGCGACGGGACAGGGGGCGGCCGGGGAGCTGTTTTTT. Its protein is CASSATGQGAAGELFF.

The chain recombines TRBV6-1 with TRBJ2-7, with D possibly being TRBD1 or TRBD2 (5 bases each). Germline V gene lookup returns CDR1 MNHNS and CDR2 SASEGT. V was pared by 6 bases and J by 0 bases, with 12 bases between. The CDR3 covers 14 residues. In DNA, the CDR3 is TGTGCCAGCAGCTACGGGGCTTACTCCTACGAGCAGTACTTC. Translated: CASSYGAYSYEQYF.

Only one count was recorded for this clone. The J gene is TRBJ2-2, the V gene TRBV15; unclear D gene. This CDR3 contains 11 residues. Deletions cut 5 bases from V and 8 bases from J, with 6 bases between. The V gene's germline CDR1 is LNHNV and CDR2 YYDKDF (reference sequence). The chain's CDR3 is CATSERGELFF. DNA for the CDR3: TGTGCCACCAGCGAACGGGGGGAGCTGTTTTTT.

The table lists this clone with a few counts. CDR3 amino acids: CASSAGETYEQYF. The CDR3 bases are TGTGCCAGTAGTGCCGGTGAGACCTACGAGCAGTACTTC. This chain uses TRBV19 with TRBJ2-7, with D uncertain. The length of the CDR3 is 13 residues. The V gene's germline CDR1 is LNHDA and CDR2 SQIVND (reference sequence). With 5 bases removed from V and 2 bases from J, the gap between germline ends came to 10 bases.

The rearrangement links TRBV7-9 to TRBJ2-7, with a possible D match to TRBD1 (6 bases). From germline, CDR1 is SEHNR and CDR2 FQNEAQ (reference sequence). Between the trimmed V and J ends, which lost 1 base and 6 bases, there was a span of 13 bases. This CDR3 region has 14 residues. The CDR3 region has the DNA TGTGCCAGCAGCTTAGTGGGGGCGCCCTCCGAGCAGTACTTC. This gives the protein CASSLVGAPSEQYF.

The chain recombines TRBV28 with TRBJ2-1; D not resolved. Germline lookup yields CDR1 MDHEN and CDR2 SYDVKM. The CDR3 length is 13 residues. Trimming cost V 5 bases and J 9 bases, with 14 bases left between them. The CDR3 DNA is TGTGCCAGCAGTCCTAACCCGTCTAGTGAGCAGTTCTTC. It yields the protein CASSPNPSSEQFF.

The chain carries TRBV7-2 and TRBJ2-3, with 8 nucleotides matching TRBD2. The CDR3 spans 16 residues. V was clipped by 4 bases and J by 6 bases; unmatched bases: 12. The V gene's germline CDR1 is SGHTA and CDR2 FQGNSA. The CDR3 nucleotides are TGTGCCAGCAGCTCAGAACCGGGACTAGATTTGGATACGCAGTATTTT. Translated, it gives CASSSEPGLDLDTQYF.

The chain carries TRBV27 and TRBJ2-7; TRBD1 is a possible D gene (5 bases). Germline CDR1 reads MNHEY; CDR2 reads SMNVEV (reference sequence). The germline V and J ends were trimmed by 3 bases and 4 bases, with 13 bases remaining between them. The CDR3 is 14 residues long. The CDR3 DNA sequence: TGTGCCAGCAGTTTTTTCCAGGGTGGATACGAGCAGTACTTC. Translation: CASSFFQGGYEQYF.

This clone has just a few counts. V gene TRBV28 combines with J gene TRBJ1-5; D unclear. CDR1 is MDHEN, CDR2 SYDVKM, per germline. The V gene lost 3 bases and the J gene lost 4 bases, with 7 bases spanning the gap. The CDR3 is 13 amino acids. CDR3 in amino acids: CASSFGLNQPQHF. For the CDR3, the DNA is TGTGCCAGCAGTTTCGGTCTGAATCAGCCCCAGCATTTT.

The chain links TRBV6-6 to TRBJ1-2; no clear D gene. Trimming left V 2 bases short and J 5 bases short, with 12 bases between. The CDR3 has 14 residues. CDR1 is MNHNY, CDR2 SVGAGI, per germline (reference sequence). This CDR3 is CASSYGEGKYGYTF. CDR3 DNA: TGTGCCAGCAGTTACGGGGAGGGAAAATATGGCTACACCTTC.